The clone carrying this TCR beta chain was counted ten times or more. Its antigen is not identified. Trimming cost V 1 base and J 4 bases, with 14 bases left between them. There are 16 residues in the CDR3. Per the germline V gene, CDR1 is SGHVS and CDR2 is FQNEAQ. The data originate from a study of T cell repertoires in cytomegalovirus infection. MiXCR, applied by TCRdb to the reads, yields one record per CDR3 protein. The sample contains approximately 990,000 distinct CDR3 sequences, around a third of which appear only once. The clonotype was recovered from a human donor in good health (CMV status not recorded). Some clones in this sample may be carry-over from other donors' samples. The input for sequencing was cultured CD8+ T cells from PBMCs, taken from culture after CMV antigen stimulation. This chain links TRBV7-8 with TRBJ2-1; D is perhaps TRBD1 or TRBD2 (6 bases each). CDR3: CASSLVLGGLYNEQFF. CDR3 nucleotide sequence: TGTGCCAGCAGCTTAGTTTTAGGGGGACTTTACAATGAGCAGTTCTTC.